This TCR beta chain stems from a study of blood T cell repertoires in COVID-19. Study-level background: From the United States, Italy and Spain came samples of acute and convalescent COVID-19. From T cells, B-cell-depleted T cells, or PBMCs came the material, which was cDNA or gDNA.

CDR1 is GTSNPN, CDR2 SVGIG, per germline (reference sequence). With 5 bases clipped from V and 0 bases from J, the junction kept 6 bases outside the gene matches. The CDR3 is 16 residues long. In the authors' workflow: Amplification with reference gene primers provided the estimates of nucleated cell counts. The data were produced by immunoSEQ multiplex PCR, yet TCRdb's version contains in-frame clones alone and is incomplete. The DNA was the basis for D and trimming; V, J and clone size are from that table. The data show fewer than 50,000 clones, about 80% seen once. The TCR comes from a man aged 70-80 years with acute or convalescent COVID-19. The material sequenced was peripheral blood. The chain uses TRBV30 and TRBJ2-6; TRBD2 agrees at 8 bases. CDR3 loop: CAWVKRGHSGANVLTF. Written as DNA, the CDR3 is TGTGCCTGGGTTAAGCGGGGGCACTCTGGGGCCAACGTCCTGACTTTC.